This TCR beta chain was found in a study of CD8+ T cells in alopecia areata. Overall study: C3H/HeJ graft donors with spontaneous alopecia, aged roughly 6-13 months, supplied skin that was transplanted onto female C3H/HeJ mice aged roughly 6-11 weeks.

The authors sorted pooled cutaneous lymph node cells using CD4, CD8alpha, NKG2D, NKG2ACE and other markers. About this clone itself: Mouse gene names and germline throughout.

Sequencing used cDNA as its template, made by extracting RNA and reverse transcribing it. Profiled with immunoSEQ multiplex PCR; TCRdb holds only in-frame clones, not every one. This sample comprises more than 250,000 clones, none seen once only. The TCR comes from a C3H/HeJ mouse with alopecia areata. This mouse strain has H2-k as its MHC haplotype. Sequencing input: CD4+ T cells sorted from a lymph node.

CDR3 protein: CAWSLDRGDSDYTF. The sequenced CDR3 bases are TGTGCCTGGAGTCTAGACAGGGGCGACTCC. The chain couples TRBV31 to TRBJ1-2; 8 nucleotides align to TRBD1. The missing CDR3 end, 4 residues past where the read stops, is filled in from the germline J gene. The length of the CDR3 is 14 residues. The V segment lost 0 bases and the J segment 3 bases; nucleotides outside the gene matches: 3. Germline CDR1 GKSSPN, CDR2 SITVG. The whole variable domain, filled in from reference TRBV31 and TRBJ1-2, reads AQTIHQWPVAEIKAVGSPLSLGCTIKGKSSPNLYWYWQATGGTLQQLFYSITVGQVESVVQLNLSASRPKDDQFILSTEKLLLSHSGFYLCAWSLDRGDSDYTFGSGTRLLVI.